The source of this T cell receptor beta chain is a study of technical replicates of blood from several donors. The V gene's germline CDR1 is LGHNA and CDR2 YNFKEQ. Deletions cut 1 base from V and 3 bases from J, with 7 bases between. This CDR3 comprises 13 residues. The count of this clone is one. The assay was immunoSEQ multiplex PCR, and TCRdb's table has in-frame clones only and misses some. The table includes approximately 77,000 clones, 90% to 95% detected once. The TCR sequence derives from a human donor in good health. V is TRBV4-2 and J is TRBJ2-7, with D possibly matching TRBD2 (5 bases). The source material was T cells isolated from PBMCs. CDR3 nucleotides: TGTGCCAGCAGCCAAGCGGAGGACTACGAGCAGTACTTC. It encodes CASSQAEDYEQYF.